The rows below give T cell receptor beta chains drawn from one sample of a study of neoadjuvant nivolumab and ipilimumab in lung cancer. Data came from immunoSEQ multiplex PCR; TCRdb stores just in-frame clones and leaves some out. The sample lists tens of thousands of clones, more than 65% occurring once. Source: peripheral blood, taken before neoadjuvant nivolumab, alone or with ipilimumab. These TCRs come from an adult with non-small cell lung cancer. Each CDR3 is given without its conserved first and last residue.

J | V | CDR3
TRBJ2-5 | TRBV9 | ASSVGEVQETQY
TRBJ2-1 | TRBV5-1 | ASSFQRENEQF
TRBJ2-7 | TRBV5-1 | ASSPGLATGEQY
TRBJ1-1 | TRBV30 | AWMNRDIIEAF
TRBJ1-4 | TRBV5-1 | ASSSQTPSEKLF
TRBJ2-1 | TRBV30 | AWSVGEYNEQF
TRBJ2-5 | TRBV18 | ASSPLGQGYETQY
TRBJ1-2 | TRBV29-1 | SVDSNYGYT
TRBJ2-3 | TRBV6-1 | ASSEFSGRTDTQY
TRBJ2-2 | TRBV7-9 | ASSRYTGELF
TRBJ2-7 | TRBV5-5 | ASSFGNLYEQY
TRBJ1-5 | TRBV5-1 | ASSPGGQASNQPQH
TRBJ1-1 | TRBV5-1 | ASSLRQGQNADWAF
TRBJ2-6 | TRBV4-3 | ASSQLSSGANVLT
TRBJ2-7 | TRBV6-5 | ASRPGRWMVSY
TRBJ2-3 | TRBV6-4 | ASSDLGDRDTDTQY
TRBJ2-7 | TRBV11-2 | ASSLEGGRNEQY
TRBJ1-3 | TRBV7-6 | ASSSPLTGRGNTIY
TRBJ1-5 | TRBV27 | ASSPSTGSQPQH
TRBJ1-4 | TRBV5-1 | ASSLYGSEKLF
TRBJ2-7 | TRBV6-5 | ASQTGTGTYEQY
TRBJ1-5 | TRBV18 | ASSPPTGGQPQH
TRBJ2-3 | TRBV11-1 | ASSSDRGADTQY
TRBJ2-2 | TRBV5-6 | ASSPVGPGQGNTGELF
TRBJ1-1 | TRBV15 | ATSRSRVQAEAF
TRBJ1-5 | TRBV6-5 | ASSFTGSSQPQH
TRBJ1-5 | TRBV6-6 | ASSYAGEGGNQPQH
TRBJ1-1 | TRBV11-2 | ASSLEIWVNTEAF
TRBJ2-5 | TRBV11-3 | ASSLDDPETQY
TRBJ1-1 | TRBV2 | ASSETPQVNTEAF
TRBJ2-1 | TRBV6-5 | ASSYSSDHSYNEQF
TRBJ2-7 | TRBV30 | AWSKDSENEQY
TRBJ2-7 | TRBV29-1 | SVIGVRGSYEQY
TRBJ2-1 | TRBV10-2 | ASSELANEQF
TRBJ2-5 | TRBV18 | ASSVAGETQY
TRBJ2-1 | TRBV29-1 | SVDGDRGYNEQF
TRBJ2-3 | TRBV12-5 | ASGGQGGTDTQY
TRBJ1-2 | TRBV5-1 | ASSPGSGYGYT
TRBJ1-1 | TRBV5-1 | ASSLGQGEDTEAF
TRBJ2-3 | TRBV4-2 | ASSQYRQGAEDTQY
TRBJ2-7 | TRBV6-5 | ASPGLYEQY
TRBJ2-5 | TRBV30 | AWSGPLEGTQY
TRBJ2-7 | TRBV11-2 | ASSLDGSWGGEQY
TRBJ2-1 | TRBV5-1 | ASSWDNPAYNEQF
TRBJ2-3 | TRBV19 | ASSIPGRGDTQY
TRBJ2-7 | TRBV11-2 | ASSPTGSYEQY
TRBJ2-3 | TRBV5-4 | ASRDRGDTDTQY
TRBJ2-7 | TRBV29-1 | SVSGSPSYEQY
TRBJ2-4 | TRBV18 | ASSPGPDVQY